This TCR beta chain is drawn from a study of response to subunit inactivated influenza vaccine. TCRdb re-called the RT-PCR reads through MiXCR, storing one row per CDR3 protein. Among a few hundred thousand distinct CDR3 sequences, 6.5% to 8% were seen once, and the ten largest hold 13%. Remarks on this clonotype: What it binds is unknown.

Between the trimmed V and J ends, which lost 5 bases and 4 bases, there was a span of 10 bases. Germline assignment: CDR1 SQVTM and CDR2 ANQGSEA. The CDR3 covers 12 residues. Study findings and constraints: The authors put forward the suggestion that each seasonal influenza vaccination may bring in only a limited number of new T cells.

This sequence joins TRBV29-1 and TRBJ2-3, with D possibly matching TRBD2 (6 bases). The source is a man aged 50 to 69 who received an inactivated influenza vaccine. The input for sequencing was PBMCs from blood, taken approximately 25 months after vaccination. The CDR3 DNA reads TGCAGCGTTTCGGAGGGTTCAGATACGCAGTATTTT. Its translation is CSVSEGSDTQYF.